These T cell receptor beta chains were read from a single sample in a study of shared clonotypes between healthy human individuals. Generated by immunoSEQ multiplex PCR, the TCRdb table keeps only in-frame clones and is missing some. The sample has roughly 1,500,000 clones; under 99% are singletons. Sequenced material: naive CD4+ T cells sorted from blood. These receptors were obtained from a man aged 25 to 40 in good health. Each CDR3 is given with its conserved first and last residue. The D gene is left open where the match is weak. Size tells how often a clone was seen (once, few, many) or the class of an expanded clone, and some rows leave it out.

d_gene: .; j_gene: TRBJ2-7; v_gene: TRBV6-4; abundance: .; CDR3nt: TGTGCCAGCAGTGAGTGGCCAGGGAATACCTACGAGCAGTACTTC; CDR3aa: CASSEWPGNTYEQYF
d_gene: .; j_gene: TRBJ2-7; v_gene: TRBV2; abundance: once; CDR3nt: TGTGCCAGCAGGCGACTAGATTCAGACGAGCAGTACTTC; CDR3aa: CASRRLDSDEQYF
d_gene: TRBD1; j_gene: TRBJ2-1; v_gene: TRBV5-1; abundance: .; CDR3nt: TGCGCCAGCAGCTTGGTGGGGACAGTCCCTAGGTACGACTACAATGAGCAGTTCTTC; CDR3aa: CASSLVGTVPRYDYNEQFF
d_gene: .; j_gene: TRBJ2-7; v_gene: TRBV18; abundance: .; CDR3nt: TGTGCCAGCTCACCACGAGTGGAGACCTACGAGCAGTACTTC; CDR3aa: CASSPRVETYEQYF
d_gene: .; j_gene: TRBJ2-3; v_gene: TRBV9; abundance: once; CDR3nt: TGTGCCAGCAGCGTCACAAGCACAGATACGCAGTATTTT; CDR3aa: CASSVTSTDTQYF
d_gene: TRBD1; j_gene: TRBJ2-7; v_gene: TRBV10-2; abundance: .; CDR3nt: TGCGCCAGCACTCTAGGACAGGGGCTACGGTCCTACGAGCAGTACTTC; CDR3aa: CASTLGQGLRSYEQYF
d_gene: .; j_gene: TRBJ2-3; v_gene: TRBV29-1; abundance: .; CDR3nt: TGCAGCGTTCGCGGCAACAGGGGCACAGATACGCAGTATTTT; CDR3aa: CSVRGNRGTDTQYF
d_gene: TRBD2; j_gene: TRBJ2-3; v_gene: TRBV9; abundance: .; CDR3nt: TGTGCCAGCAGCGTAGGGCGACTAGCTGGGACAGATACGCAGTATTTT; CDR3aa: CASSVGRLAGTDTQYF
d_gene: .; j_gene: TRBJ2-2; v_gene: TRBV5-4; abundance: .; CDR3nt: TGTGCCAGCAGCCAAGGGGTTCCCAACACCGGGGAGCTGTTTTTT; CDR3aa: CASSQGVPNTGELFF
d_gene: .; j_gene: TRBJ2-1; v_gene: TRBV19; abundance: .; CDR3nt: TGTGCCAGTAGTATCCGGGATAGCTCCTACAATGAGCAGTTCTTC; CDR3aa: CASSIRDSSYNEQFF
d_gene: .; j_gene: TRBJ2-5; v_gene: TRBV18; abundance: .; CDR3nt: TGTGCCAGCTCACCAGGGTTGGAGACCCAGTACTTC; CDR3aa: CASSPGLETQYF
d_gene: .; j_gene: TRBJ2-3; v_gene: TRBV5-4; abundance: .; CDR3nt: TGTGCCAGCAGCCAGTCGGGCAGCAACACAGATACGCAGTATTTT; CDR3aa: CASSQSGSNTDTQYF
d_gene: .; j_gene: TRBJ2-1; v_gene: TRBV29-1; abundance: .; CDR3nt: TGCAGCGTTGGAGGAGCGCCGACCTACAATGAGCAGTTCTTC; CDR3aa: CSVGGAPTYNEQFF
d_gene: .; j_gene: TRBJ1-5; v_gene: TRBV27; abundance: .; CDR3nt: TGTGCCAGCAGCCGGTACAATCAGCCCCAGCATTTT; CDR3aa: CASSRYNQPQHF
d_gene: .; j_gene: TRBJ1-1; v_gene: TRBV30; abundance: .; CDR3nt: TGTGCCTGGGGACAGCAAATCTCTGAAGCTTTCTTT; CDR3aa: CAWGQQISEAFF
d_gene: .; j_gene: TRBJ2-2; v_gene: TRBV6-5; abundance: .; CDR3nt: TGTGCCAGCAGTTACGGGAGACAAACCGGGGAGCTGTTTTTT; CDR3aa: CASSYGRQTGELFF
d_gene: .; j_gene: TRBJ1-5; v_gene: TRBV2; abundance: .; CDR3nt: TGTGCCAGCCAGGCGGGGAGCAATCAGCCCCAGCATTTT; CDR3aa: CASQAGSNQPQHF
d_gene: .; j_gene: TRBJ2-2; v_gene: TRBV11-3; abundance: .; CDR3nt: TGTGCCAGCGCGGCGAACACCGGGGAGCTGTTTTTT; CDR3aa: CASAANTGELFF
d_gene: .; j_gene: TRBJ2-7; v_gene: TRBV28; abundance: .; CDR3nt: TGTGCCAGCAGTGCGTGGGGACAAATTATCCCTAGCGAGCAGTACTTC; CDR3aa: CASSAWGQIIPSEQYF
d_gene: TRBD1; j_gene: TRBJ2-2; v_gene: TRBV7-2; abundance: .; CDR3nt: TGTGCCAGCAGCTTCAAACAGGGGGCCGGGGAGCTGTTTTTT; CDR3aa: CASSFKQGAGELFF
d_gene: .; j_gene: TRBJ2-3; v_gene: TRBV11-1; abundance: .; CDR3nt: TGTGCCAGCAGCTTAGTTCGTGGGGGTCCCACAGATACGCAGTATTTT; CDR3aa: CASSLVRGGPTDTQYF
d_gene: .; j_gene: TRBJ1-3; v_gene: TRBV30; abundance: .; CDR3nt: TGTGCCTGGGCATCTGGAAACACCATATATTTT; CDR3aa: CAWASGNTIYF
d_gene: .; j_gene: TRBJ2-4; v_gene: TRBV4-1; abundance: .; CDR3nt: TGCGCCAGCAGCCAAGGGACATCCCAAACACTAAAAGCCAAAAACATTCAGTACTTC; CDR3aa: CASSQGTSQTLKAKNIQYF
d_gene: .; j_gene: TRBJ1-1; v_gene: TRBV7-9; abundance: .; CDR3nt: TGTGCCAGCAGCCAACCACTAGACTCGAATGAAGCTTTCTTT; CDR3aa: CASSQPLDSNEAFF
d_gene: TRBD1; j_gene: TRBJ1-3; v_gene: TRBV4-1; abundance: .; CDR3nt: TGCGCCAGCAGCAACCTCCAGGGGGCCTTCTCTGGAAACACCATATATTTT; CDR3aa: CASSNLQGAFSGNTIYF
d_gene: .; j_gene: TRBJ2-1; v_gene: TRBV19; abundance: .; CDR3nt: TGTGCCAGTAGTCGGACGGAGAACTACAATGAGCAGTTCTTC; CDR3aa: CASSRTENYNEQFF
d_gene: .; j_gene: TRBJ1-4; v_gene: TRBV11-2; abundance: .; CDR3nt: TGTGCCAGCAGCCCGACAGGTGCTAATGAAAAACTGTTTTTT; CDR3aa: CASSPTGANEKLFF